The entry below gives a single TCR beta chain sequence along with its context. Germline lookup yields CDR1 SGHVS and CDR2 FQNEAQ. V was pared by 4 bases and J by 8 bases, with 13 bases of the junction left unmatched. The CDR3 totals 16 residues. This sample is part of a study of blood T cell repertoires in COVID-19. Overall study context: PBMCs, B-cell-depleted T cells, or T cells provided the cDNA or gDNA that made up the material.

Here immunoSEQ multiplex PCR was the method, and the copy in TCRdb shows in-frame clones only, minus some. The sample has hundreds of thousands of clones, about nine tenths seen once. The clonotype originates from a woman aged 30 to 39 with active or convalescent COVID-19. Sequencing was performed on peripheral blood. This chain uses TRBV7-8 with TRBJ2-1; 8 bases are shared with TRBD2. The CDR3, as DNA: TGTGCCAGCAGCTCTACGAGGACTAGCCTGGGGTATGAGCAGTTCTTC. Amino acids: CASSSTRTSLGYEQFF.